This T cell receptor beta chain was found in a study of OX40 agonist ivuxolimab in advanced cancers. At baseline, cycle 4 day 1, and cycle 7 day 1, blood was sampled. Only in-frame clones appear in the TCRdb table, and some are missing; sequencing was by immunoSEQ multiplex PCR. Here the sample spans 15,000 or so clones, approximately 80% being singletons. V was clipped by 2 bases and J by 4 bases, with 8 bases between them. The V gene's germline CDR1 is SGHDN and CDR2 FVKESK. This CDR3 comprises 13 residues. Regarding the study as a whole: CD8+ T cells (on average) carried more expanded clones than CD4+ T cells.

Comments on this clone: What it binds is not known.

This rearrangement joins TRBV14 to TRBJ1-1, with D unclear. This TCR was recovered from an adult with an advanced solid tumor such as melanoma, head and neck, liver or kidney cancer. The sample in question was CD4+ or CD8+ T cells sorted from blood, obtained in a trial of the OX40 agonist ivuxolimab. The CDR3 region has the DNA TGTGCCAGCAGCCAATGGCTAGGCACTGAAGCTTTCTTT. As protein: CASSQWLGTEAFF. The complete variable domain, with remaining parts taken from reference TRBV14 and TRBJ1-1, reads EAGVTQFPSHSVIEKGQTVTLRCDPISGHDNLYWYRRVMGKEIKFLLHFVKESKQDESGMPNNRFLAERTGGTYSTLKVQPAELEDSGVYFCASSQWLGTEAFFGQGTRLTVV.